These 5 T cell receptor beta chains share one sample of origin, sequenced in a study of T-cell memory formation after mild COVID-19. MiXCR, applied by TCRdb to the 5' RACE reads, yields one record per CDR3 protein. The data hold about 290,000 distinct CDR3 sequences, with around a sixth observed a single time. Sequences were obtained from PBMCs or a T cell subset sorted from them (not recorded which). The receptors derive from a man younger than 30 who had mild COVID-19 (a few samples of this study predate the infection). Cell type and time point are not known.

This clonotype was seen many times. The CDR3 DNA sequence: TGTGCCAGCAGTTACGGGCAGGAAGCTAACTATGGCTACACCTTC. Its translation is CASSYGQEANYGYTF. The chain couples TRBV6-6 to TRBJ1-2, with no clear D. Germline V lookup: CDR1 MNHNY, CDR2 SVGAGI (reference sequence). The CDR3 has 15 amino acids. V was clipped by 2 bases and J by 0 bases, with 10 bases between them.

This clonotype was counted a few times. The chain carries TRBV6-2 or TRBV6-3 and TRBJ2-3; D not resolved. V dropped 1 base and J dropped 14 bases, with 13 bases sitting between them. Germline CDR1 is MNHEY and CDR2 is SVGEGT. This CDR3 is 12 amino acids long. For the CDR3, the DNA is TGTGCCAGCAGTTACTTCGGCACGGCGCCGTATTTT. The encoded protein is CASSYFGTAPYF.

The chain couples TRBV7-6 to TRBJ1-6; no definite D call. This CDR3 contains 14 residues. Trimming shortened V by 3 bases and J by 8 bases, and 11 bases separated the two germline ends. Germline V lookup: CDR1 SGHVS, CDR2 FNYEAQ. The CDR3, as DNA: TGTGCCAGCAGCTTCTCCCAAGCGGATTCACCCCTCCACTTT. Amino acids: CASSFSQADSPLHF.

V gene TRBV2 combines with J gene TRBJ1-1; D ambiguous. CDR3 size: 13 residues. V was pared by 6 bases and J by 0 bases, with 8 bases between. Germline V gives CDR1 SNHLY, CDR2 FYNNEI. CDR3 protein: CASRNSLNTEAFF. The DNA of the CDR3 is TGTGCCAGCAGAAACAGTCTGAACACTGAAGCTTTCTTT.

This clonotype was seen only a few times. This chain connects TRBV5-1 to TRBJ2-3, with a tentative D call TRBD1 (6 bases). V was shortened by 6 bases and J by 6 bases, with 14 bases between the two germline ends. Looked up from germline, CDR1 is SGHRS and CDR2 is YFSETQ. The CDR3 has 13 residues. CDR3 sequence reads: CASNWVGADTQYF. Here the CDR3 DNA reads TGCGCCAGCAACTGGGTGGGGGCGGATACGCAGTATTTT.